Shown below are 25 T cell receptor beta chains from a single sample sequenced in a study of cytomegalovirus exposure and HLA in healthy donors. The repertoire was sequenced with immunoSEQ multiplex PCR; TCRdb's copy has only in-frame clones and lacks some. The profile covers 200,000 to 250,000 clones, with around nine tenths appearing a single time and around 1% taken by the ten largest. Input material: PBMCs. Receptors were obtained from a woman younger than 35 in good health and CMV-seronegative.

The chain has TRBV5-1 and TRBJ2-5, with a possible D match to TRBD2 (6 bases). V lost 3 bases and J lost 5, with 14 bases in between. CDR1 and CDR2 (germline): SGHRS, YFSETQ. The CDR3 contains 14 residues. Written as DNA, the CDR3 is TGCGCCAGCAGCTCCGCCGCTAGCGATGAGACCCAGTACTTC. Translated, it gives CASSSAASDETQYF.

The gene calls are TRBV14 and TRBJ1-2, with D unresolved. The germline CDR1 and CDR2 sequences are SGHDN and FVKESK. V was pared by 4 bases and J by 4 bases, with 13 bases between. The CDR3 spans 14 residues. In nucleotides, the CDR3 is TGTGCCAGCAGCCTCCTCCCGGCGGCCTATGGCTACACCTTC. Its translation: CASSLLPAAYGYTF.

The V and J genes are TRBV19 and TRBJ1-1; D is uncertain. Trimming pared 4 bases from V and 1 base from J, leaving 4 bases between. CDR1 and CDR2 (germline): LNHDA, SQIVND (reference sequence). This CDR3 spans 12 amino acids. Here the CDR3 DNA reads TGTGCCAGTAGTACGGGGAACACTGAAGCTTTCTTT. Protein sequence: CASSTGNTEAFF.

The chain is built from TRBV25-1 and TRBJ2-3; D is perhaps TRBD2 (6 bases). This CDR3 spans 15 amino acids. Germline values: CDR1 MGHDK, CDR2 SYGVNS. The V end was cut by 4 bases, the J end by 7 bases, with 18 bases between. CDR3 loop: CASSGPGRIGNTQYF. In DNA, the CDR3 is TGTGCCAGCAGTGGGCCAGGGAGGATTGGGAATACGCAGTATTTT.

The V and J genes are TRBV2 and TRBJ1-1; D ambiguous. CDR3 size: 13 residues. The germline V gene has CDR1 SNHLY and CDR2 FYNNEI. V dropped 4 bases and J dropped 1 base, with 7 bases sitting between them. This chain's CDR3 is CASSGSGNTEAFF. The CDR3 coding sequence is TGTGCCAGCAGTGGTTCGGGGAACACTGAAGCTTTCTTT.

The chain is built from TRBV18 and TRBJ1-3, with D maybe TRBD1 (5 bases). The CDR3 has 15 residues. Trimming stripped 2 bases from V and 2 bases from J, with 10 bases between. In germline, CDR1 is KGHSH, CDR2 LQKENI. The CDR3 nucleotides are TGTGCCAGCTCACCATACGAAGGGGCTGGAAACACCATATATTTT. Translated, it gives CASSPYEGAGNTIYF. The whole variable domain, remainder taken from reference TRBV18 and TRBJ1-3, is NAGVMQNPRHLVRRRGQEARLRCSPMKGHSHVYWYRQLPEEGLKFMVYLQKENIIDESGMPKERFSAEFPKEGPSILRIQQVVRGDSAAYFCASSPYEGAGNTIYFGEGSWLTVV.

The CDR3 DNA reads TGTGCCAGCAGTTTTCCACCGCTAGCCGTACAGGGGACATACAGCGAGCAGTACTTC. Residues: CASSFPPLAVQGTYSEQYF. J is TRBJ2-7 and V is TRBV28; 7 nucleotides line up with TRBD1. V lost 3 bases, J lost 6 bases, and 23 bases stayed unmatched. From germline, CDR1 is MDHEN and CDR2 SYDVKM. This CDR3 comprises 19 residues.

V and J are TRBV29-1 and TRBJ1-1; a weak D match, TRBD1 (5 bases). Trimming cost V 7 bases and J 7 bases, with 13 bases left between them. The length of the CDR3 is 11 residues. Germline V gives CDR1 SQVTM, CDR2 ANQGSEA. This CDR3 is CSADNRREAFF. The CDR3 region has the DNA TGCAGCGCCGATAACAGGCGTGAAGCTTTCTTT.

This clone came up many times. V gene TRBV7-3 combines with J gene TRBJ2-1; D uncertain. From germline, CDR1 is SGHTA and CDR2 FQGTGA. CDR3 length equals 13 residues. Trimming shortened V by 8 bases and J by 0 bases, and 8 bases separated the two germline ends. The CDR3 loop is CASAPSSYNEQFF. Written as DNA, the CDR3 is TGTGCCAGCGCTCCGAGCTCCTACAATGAGCAGTTCTTC. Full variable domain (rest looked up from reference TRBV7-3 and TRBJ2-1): GAGVSQTPSNKVTEKGKYVELRCDPISGHTALYWYRQSLGQGPEFLIYFQGTGAADDSGLPNDRFFAVRPEGSVSTLKIQRTERGDSAVYLCASAPSSYNEQFFGPGTRLTVL.

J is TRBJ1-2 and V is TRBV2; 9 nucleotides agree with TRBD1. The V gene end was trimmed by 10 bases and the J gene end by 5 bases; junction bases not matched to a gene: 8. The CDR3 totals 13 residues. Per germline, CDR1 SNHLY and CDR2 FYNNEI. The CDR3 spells CATTPDRGYGYTF. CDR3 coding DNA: TGTGCCACCACCCCAGACAGGGGGTATGGCTACACCTTC.

CDR3: CASSTIQGRGGNTIYF. CDR3 bases: TGTGCCAGCAGTACAATACAGGGACGTGGGGGAAACACCATATATTTT. This chain uses TRBV28 with TRBJ1-3; D perhaps matches TRBD1 (6 bases). This CDR3 has 16 amino acids. CDR1 and CDR2 from the germline V gene are MDHEN and SYDVKM. Deletions cut 5 bases from V and 4 bases from J, with 18 bases between.

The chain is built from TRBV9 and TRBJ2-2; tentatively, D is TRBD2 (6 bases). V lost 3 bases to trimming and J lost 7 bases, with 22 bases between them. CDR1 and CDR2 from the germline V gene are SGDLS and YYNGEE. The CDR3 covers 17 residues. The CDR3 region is CASSAREGGYFDGELFF. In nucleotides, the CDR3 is TGTGCCAGCAGCGCCCGAGAGGGAGGATACTTCGACGGGGAGCTGTTTTTT.

The CDR3 protein is CASRPHRGSGNTIYF. The CDR3 coding sequence is TGTGCCAGCAGACCTCATCGGGGATCTGGAAACACCATATATTTT. The chain carries TRBV28 and TRBJ1-3, with no clear D. Trimming removed 6 bases from V and 1 base from J, with 13 bases in between. This CDR3 comprises 15 residues. CDR1 is MDHEN, CDR2 SYDVKM, per germline.

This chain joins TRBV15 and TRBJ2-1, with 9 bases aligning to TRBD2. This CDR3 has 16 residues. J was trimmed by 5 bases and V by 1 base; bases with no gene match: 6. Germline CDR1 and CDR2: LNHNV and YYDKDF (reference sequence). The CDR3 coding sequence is TGTGCCACCAGCAGAGGCCCGACTAGCGGTGACAATGAGCAGTTCTTC. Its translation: CATSRGPTSGDNEQFF.

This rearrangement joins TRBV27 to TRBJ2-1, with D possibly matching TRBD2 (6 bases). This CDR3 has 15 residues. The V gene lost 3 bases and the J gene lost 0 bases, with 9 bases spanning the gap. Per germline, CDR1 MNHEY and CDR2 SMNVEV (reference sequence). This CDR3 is CASSLPGASYNEQFF. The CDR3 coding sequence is TGTGCCAGCAGTTTGCCGGGAGCCTCCTACAATGAGCAGTTCTTC.

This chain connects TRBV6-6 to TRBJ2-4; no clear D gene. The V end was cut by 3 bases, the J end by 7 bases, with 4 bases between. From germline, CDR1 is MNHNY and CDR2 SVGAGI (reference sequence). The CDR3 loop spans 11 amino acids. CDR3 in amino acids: CASSYSNIQYF. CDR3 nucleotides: TGTGCCAGCAGTTATTCGAACATTCAGTACTTC.

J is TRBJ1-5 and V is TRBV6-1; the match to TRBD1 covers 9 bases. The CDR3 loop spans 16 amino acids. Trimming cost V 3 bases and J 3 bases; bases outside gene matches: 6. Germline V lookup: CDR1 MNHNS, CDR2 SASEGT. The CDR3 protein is CASSEGQGPFNQPQHF. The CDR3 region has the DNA TGTGCCAGCAGTGAGGGACAGGGTCCCTTCAATCAGCCCCAGCATTTT.

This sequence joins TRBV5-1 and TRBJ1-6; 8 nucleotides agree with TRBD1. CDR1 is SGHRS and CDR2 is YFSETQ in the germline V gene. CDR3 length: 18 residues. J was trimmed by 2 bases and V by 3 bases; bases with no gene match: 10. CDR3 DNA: TGCGCCAGCAGCTCTGGACAGGGCGCTACAACCTATAATTCACCCCTCCACTTT. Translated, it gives CASSSGQGATTYNSPLHF.

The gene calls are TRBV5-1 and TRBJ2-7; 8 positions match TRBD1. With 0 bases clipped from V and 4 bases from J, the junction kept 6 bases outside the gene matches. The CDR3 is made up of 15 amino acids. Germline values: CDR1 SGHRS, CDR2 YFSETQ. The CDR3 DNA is TGCGCCAGCAGCTTGGCAGCAGGGGGCGGGTACGAGCAGTACTTC. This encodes CASSLAAGGGYEQYF.

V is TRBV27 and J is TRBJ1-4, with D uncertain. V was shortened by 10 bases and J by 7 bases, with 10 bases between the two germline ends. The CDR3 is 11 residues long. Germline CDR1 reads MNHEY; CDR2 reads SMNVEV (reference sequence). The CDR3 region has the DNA TGTGCCATTGGTTTGGCTGAAAAACTGTTTTTT. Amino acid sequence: CAIGLAEKLFF.

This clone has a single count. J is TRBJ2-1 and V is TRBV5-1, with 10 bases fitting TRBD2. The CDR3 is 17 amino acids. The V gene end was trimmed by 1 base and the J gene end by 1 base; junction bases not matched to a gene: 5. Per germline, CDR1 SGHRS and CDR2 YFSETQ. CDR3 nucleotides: TGCGCCAGCAGCTTGCTAGCGGGAGAATCTTCCTACAATGAGCAGTTCTTC. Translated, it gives CASSLLAGESSYNEQFF.

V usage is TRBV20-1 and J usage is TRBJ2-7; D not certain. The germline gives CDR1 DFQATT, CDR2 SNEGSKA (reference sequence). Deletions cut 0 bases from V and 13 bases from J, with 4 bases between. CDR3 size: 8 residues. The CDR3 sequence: CSARELYF. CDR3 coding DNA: TGCAGTGCTAGAGAACTCTACTTC.

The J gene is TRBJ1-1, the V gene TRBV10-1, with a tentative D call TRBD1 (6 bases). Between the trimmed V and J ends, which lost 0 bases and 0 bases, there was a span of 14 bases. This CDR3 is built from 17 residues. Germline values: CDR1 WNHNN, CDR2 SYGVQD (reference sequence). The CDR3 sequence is CASSESNGGLMNTEAFF. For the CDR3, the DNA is TGCGCCAGCAGTGAGTCAAATGGGGGCCTTATGAACACTGAAGCTTTCTTT.

CDR3 residues: CASSRDRGESYEQYF. In DNA form, the CDR3 reads TGTGCCAGCAGCCGCGACAGGGGGGAGTCCTACGAGCAGTACTTC. The chain is built from TRBV6-5 and TRBJ2-7; 9 nucleotides match TRBD1. The CDR3 loop spans 15 amino acids. Per the germline V gene, CDR1 is MNHEY and CDR2 is SVGAGI. V gave up 6 bases and J gave up 1 base; unmatched junction bases: 7.

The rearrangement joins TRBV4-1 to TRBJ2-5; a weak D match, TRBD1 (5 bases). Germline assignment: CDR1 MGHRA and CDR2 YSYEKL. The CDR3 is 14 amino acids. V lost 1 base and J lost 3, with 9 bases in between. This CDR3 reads CASSQGPREETQYF. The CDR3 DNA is TGCGCCAGCAGCCAAGGACCCAGGGAAGAGACCCAGTACTTC.